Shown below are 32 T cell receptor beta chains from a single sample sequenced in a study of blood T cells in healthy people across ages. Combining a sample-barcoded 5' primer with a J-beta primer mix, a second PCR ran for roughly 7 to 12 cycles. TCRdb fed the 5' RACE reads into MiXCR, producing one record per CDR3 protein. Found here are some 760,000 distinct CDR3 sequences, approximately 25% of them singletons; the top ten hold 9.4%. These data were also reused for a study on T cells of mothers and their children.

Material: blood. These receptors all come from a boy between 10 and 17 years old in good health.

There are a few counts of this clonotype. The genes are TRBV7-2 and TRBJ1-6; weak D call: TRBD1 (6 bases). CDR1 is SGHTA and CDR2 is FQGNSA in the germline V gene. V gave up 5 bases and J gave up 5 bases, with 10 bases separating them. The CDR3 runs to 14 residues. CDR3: CASSTGQHNSPLHF. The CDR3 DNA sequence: TGTGCCAGCAGCACGGGACAACATAATTCACCCCTCCACTTT.

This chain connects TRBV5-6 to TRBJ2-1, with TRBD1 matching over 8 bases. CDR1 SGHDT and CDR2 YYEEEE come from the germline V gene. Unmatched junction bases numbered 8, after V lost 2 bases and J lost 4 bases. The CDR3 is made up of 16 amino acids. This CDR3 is CASSFKTGEIYNEQFF. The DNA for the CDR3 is TGTGCCAGCAGCTTTAAGACAGGGGAGATATACAATGAGCAGTTCTTC.

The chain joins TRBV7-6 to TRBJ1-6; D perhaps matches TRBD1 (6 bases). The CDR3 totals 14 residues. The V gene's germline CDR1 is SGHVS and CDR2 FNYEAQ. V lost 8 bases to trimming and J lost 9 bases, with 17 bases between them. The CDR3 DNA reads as TGTGCCAGCCGAAGTACAGGGCTGGGTTCACCCCTCCACTTT. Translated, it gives CASRSTGLGSPLHF.

The CDR3 region is CSVGARASSYEQYF. The CDR3 coding sequence is TGCAGCGTTGGGGCCAGAGCCTCCTCCTACGAGCAGTACTTC. This chain links TRBV29-1 with TRBJ2-1, with D hard to call. The end of the DNA aligns better with TRBJ2-7, so the J call may be wrong. Germline lookup yields CDR1 SQVTM and CDR2 ANQGSEA. This CDR3 is built from 14 residues.

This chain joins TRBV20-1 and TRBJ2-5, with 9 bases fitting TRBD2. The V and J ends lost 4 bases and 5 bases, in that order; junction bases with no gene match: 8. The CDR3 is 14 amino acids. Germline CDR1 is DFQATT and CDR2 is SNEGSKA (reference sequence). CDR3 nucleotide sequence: TGCAGTGCTATCAAGCGGGAGGCCCCGGAGACCCAGTACTTC. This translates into CSAIKREAPETQYF.

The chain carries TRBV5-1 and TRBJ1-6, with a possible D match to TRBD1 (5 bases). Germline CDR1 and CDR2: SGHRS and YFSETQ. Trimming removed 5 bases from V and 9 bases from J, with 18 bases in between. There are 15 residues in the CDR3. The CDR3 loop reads CASSTGTSQISPLHF. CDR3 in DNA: TGCGCCAGCAGTACAGGAACCTCCCAAATTTCACCCCTCCACTTT. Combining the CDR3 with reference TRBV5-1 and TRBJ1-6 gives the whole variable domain KAGVTQTPRYLIKTRGQQVTLSCSPISGHRSVSWYQQTPGQGLQFLFEYFSETQRNKGNFPGRFSGRQFSNSRSEMNVSTLELGDSALYLCASSTGTSQISPLHFGNGTRLTVT.

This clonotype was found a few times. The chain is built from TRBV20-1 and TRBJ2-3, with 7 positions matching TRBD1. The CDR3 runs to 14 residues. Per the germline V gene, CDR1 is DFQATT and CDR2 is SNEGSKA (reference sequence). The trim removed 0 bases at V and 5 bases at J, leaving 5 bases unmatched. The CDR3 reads CSARETGQGDTQYF. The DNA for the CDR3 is TGCAGTGCTAGAGAGACAGGGCAGGGAGATACGCAGTATTTT.

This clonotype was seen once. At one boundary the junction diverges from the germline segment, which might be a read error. The CDR3 loop reads CASSYEGLAGGGTRELFF. For the CDR3, the DNA is TGTGCCAGCAGTTACGAAGGACTAGCGGGAGGAGGCACCCGGGAGCTGTTTTTT. This sequence joins TRBV6-5 and TRBJ2-2; TRBD2 matches 14 bases. This CDR3 spans 18 amino acids. CDR1 and CDR2 from the germline V gene are MNHEY and SVGAGI.

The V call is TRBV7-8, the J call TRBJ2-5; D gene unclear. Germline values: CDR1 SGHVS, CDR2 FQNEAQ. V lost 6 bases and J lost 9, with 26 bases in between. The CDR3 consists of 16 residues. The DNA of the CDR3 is TGTGCCAGCAGAGACATCCGGGTGCCTGAACTAACGGCCCAGTACTTC. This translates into CASRDIRVPELTAQYF.

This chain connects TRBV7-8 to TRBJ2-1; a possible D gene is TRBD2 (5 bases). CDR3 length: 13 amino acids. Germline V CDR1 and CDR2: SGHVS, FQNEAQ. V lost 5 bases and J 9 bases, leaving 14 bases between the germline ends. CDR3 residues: CASSKTTRTEQFF. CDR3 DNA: TGTGCCAGCAGCAAAACCACTAGAACTGAGCAGTTCTTC.

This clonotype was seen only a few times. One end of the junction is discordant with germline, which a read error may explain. CDR3 sequence: CASSPAGRTDTQYF. The CDR3 DNA sequence: TGTGCCAGCAGTCCCGCGGGGCGCACGGATACGCAGTATTTT. The rearrangement joins TRBV28 to TRBJ2-3; tentatively, D is TRBD2 (6 bases). CDR1 and CDR2 (germline): MDHEN, SYDVKM. The CDR3 contains 14 residues.

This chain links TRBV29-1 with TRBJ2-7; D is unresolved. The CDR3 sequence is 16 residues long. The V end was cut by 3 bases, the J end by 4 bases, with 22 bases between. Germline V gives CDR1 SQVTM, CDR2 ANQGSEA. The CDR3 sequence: CSVEPVPNSTPYEQYF. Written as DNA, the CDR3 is TGCAGCGTTGAGCCCGTGCCGAATTCGACGCCTTACGAGCAGTACTTC.

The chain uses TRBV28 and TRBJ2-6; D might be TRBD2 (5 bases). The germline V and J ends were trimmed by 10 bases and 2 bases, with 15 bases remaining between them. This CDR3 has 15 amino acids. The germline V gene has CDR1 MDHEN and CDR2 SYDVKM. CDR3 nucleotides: TGTGCCAACGAGTGTTCCGGGACTGGGGCCAACGTCCTGACTTTC. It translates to CANECSGTGANVLTF.

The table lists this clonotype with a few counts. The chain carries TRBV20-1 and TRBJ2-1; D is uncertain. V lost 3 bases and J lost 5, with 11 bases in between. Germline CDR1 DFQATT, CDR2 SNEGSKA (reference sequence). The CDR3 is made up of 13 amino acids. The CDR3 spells CSARGISDNEQFF. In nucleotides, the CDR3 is TGCAGTGCTAGGGGGATTTCCGACAATGAGCAGTTCTTC.

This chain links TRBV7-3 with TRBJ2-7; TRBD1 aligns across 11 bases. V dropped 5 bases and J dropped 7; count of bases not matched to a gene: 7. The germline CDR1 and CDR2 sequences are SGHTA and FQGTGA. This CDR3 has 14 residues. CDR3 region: CASSPGQGAGEQYF. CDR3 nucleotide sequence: TGTGCCAGCAGCCCTGGACAGGGGGCAGGAGAGCAGTACTTC.

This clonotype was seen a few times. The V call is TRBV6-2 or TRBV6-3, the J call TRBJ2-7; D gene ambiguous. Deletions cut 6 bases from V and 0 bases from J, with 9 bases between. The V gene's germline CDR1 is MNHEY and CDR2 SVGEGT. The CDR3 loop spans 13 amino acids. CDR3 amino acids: CASRWTDSYEQYF. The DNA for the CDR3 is TGTGCCAGCAGGTGGACGGACTCCTACGAGCAGTACTTC.

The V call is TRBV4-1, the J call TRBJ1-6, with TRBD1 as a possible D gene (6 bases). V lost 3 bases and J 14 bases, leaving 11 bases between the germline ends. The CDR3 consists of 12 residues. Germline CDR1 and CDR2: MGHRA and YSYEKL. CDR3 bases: TGCGCCAGCAGCCAGTCAGGGGTTACCCTCCACTTT. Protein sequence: CASSQSGVTLHF.

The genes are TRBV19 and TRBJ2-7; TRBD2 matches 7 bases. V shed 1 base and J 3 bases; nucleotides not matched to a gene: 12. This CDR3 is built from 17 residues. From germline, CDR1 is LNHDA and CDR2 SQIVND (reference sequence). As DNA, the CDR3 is TGTGCCAGTAGTATAGGAGGAGCGGGGCCACTGTACTACGAGCAGTACTTC. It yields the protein CASSIGGAGPLYYEQYF.

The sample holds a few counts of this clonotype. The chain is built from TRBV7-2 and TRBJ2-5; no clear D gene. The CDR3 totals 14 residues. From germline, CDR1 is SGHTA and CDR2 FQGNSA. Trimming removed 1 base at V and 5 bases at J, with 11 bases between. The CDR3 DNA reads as TGTGCCAGCAGCTTAGTGCTTTCTCCGGAGACCCAGTACTTC. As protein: CASSLVLSPETQYF.

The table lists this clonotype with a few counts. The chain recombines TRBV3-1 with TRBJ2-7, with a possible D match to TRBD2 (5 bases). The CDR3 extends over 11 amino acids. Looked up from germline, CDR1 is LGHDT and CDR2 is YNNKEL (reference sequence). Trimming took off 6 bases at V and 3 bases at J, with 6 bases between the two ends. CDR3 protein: CASRGVYEQYF. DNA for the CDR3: TGTGCCAGCAGGGGAGTCTACGAGCAGTACTTC.

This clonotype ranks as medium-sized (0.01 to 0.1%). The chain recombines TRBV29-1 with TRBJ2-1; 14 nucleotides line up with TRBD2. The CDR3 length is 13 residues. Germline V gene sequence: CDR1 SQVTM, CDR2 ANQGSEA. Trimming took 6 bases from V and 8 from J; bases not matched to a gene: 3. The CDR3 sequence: CSVGTSGSYEQFF. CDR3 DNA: TGCAGCGTAGGGACTAGCGGGAGCTATGAGCAGTTCTTC.

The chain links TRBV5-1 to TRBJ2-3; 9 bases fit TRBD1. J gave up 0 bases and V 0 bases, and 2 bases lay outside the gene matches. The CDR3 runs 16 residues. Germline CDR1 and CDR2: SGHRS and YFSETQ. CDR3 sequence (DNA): TGCGCCAGCAGCTTGGTTGGACAGGGGAGCACAGATACGCAGTATTTT. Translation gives CASSLVGQGSTDTQYF.

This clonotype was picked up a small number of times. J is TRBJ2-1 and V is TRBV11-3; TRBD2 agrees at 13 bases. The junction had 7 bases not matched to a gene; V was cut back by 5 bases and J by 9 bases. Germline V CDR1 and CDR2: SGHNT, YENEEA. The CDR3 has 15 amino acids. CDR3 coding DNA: TGTGCCAGCAGCACCGGACTAGCGGGGGCAATTGAGCAGTTCTTC. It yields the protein CASSTGLAGAIEQFF.

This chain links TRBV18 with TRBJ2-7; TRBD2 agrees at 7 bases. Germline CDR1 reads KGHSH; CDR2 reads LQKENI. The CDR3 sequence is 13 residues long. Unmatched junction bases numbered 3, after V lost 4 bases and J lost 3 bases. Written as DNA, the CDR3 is TGTGCCAGCTCACGGGACTACAACTACGAGCAGTACTTC. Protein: CASSRDYNYEQYF.

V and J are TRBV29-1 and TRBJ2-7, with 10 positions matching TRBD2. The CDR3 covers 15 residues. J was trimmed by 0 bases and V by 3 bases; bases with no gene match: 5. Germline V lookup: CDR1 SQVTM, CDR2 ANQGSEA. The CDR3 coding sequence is TGCAGCGTTGAGGGCCTAGCGGGGGCCTCCTACGAGCAGTACTTC. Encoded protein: CSVEGLAGASYEQYF.

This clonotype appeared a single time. In nucleotides, the CDR3 is TGCAGCGAGATCGCTAGCACAGATACGCAGTATTTT. Translating it yields CSEIASTDTQYF. The chain recombines TRBV29-1 with TRBJ2-3; unclear D gene. This CDR3 contains 12 residues. Germline-derived CDR1 and CDR2 are SQVTM and ANQGSEA. The ends were cut back, 7 bases at V and 0 bases at J, with 8 bases in the middle.

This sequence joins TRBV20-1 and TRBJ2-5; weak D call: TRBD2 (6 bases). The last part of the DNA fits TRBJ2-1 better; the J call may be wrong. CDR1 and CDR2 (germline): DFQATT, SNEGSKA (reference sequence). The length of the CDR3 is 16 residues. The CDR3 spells CSAPVEGVRSYNEQFF. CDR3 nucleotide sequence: TGCAGTGCTCCCGTGGAGGGAGTCCGCTCCTACAATGAGCAGTTCTTC.

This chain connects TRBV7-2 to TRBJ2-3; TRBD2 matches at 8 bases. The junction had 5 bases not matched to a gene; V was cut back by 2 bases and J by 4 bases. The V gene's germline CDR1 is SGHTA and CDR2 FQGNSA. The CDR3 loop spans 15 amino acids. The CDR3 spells CASSLSGGLADTQYF. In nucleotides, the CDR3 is TGTGCCAGCAGCTTAAGCGGGGGTTTGGCAGATACGCAGTATTTT.

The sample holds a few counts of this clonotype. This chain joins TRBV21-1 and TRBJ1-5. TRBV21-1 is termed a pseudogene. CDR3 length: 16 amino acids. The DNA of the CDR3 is TGTGCCAGCAGCAATAAACAGTCGGTAGGGAATGGGCCCCAGCATTTT. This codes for CASSNKQSVGNGPQHF.

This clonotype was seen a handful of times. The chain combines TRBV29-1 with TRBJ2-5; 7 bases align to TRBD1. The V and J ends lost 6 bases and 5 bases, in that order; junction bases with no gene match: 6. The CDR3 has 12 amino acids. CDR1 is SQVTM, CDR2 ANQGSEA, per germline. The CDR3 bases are TGCAGCGTGCTACAGGGGTTGGAGACCCAGTACTTC. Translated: CSVLQGLETQYF.

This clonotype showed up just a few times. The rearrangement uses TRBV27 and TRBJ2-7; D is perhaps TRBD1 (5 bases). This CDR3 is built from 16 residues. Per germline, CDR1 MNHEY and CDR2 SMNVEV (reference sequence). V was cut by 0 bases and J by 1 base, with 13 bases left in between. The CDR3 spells CASSLSGLEWSYEQYF. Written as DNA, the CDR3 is TGTGCCAGCAGTTTATCGGGGCTAGAGTGGTCCTACGAGCAGTACTTC.

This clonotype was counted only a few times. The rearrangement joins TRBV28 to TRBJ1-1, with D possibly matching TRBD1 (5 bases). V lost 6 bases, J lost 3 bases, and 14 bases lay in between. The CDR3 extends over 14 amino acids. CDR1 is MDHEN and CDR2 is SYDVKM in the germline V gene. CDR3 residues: CASSAPAGDTEAFF. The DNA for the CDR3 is TGTGCCAGCAGCGCCCCGGCGGGGGACACTGAAGCTTTCTTT. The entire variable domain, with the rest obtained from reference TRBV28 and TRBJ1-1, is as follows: DVKVTQSSRYLVKRTGEKVFLECVQDMDHENMFWYRQDPGLGLRLIYFSYDVKMKEKGDIPEGYSVSREKKERFSLILESASTNQTSMYLCASSAPAGDTEAFFGQGTRLTVV.